The rows below give T cell receptor beta chains drawn from one sample of a study of technical replicates of blood from a handful of donors. Sequenced by immunoSEQ multiplex PCR; TCRdb stores in-frame clones only, minus some. The repertoire consists of under 95,000 clones, with more than 95% occurring once and the leading ten covering roughly 0.15%. The sample taken for sequencing was T cells isolated from PBMCs. The receptors derive from a human donor in good health. The CDR3 runs from the conserved cysteine through the conserved F or W. A row's size may be missing; if present it is once, few, many or a size class.

TRBV5-8	TRBJ2-7	13	NA	CASSTDRGNEQYF
TRBV19	TRBJ2-5	14	NA	CASTSRLRPETQYF
TRBV11-3	TRBJ2-1	19	NA	CASSTRLAGGPLENDEQFF
TRBV4-2	TRBJ2-3	14	NA	CAFQDKVSTDTQYF
TRBV11-2	TRBJ2-1	15	NA	CASSLESGTYNEQFF
TRBV5-1	TRBJ2-7	16	NA	CASSLDRDSPSYEQYF
TRBV13	TRBJ1-1	12	NA	CASSFSGGGAFF
TRBV7-9	TRBJ2-3	15	once	CASSLLGQNTDTQYF
TRBV27	TRBJ2-7	14	NA	CASSSGGWPYEQYF
TRBV7-3	TRBJ2-7	15	NA	CASSLEGGGAYEQYF
TRBV5-6	TRBJ2-7	16	NA	CASSLVVTSGSYEQYF
TRBV10-3	TRBJ2-1	16	NA	CAIRDRTRGPNNEQFF
TRBV10-3	TRBJ1-4	16	NA	CAISDLGGPTNEKLFF
TRBV30	TRBJ2-5	12	NA	CAWNRQQETQYF
TRBV19	TRBJ1-5	16	NA	CASSMGQGVGNQPQHF
TRBV5-1	TRBJ2-1	15	NA	CASTPQPGEYNEQFF
TRBV7-9	TRBJ1-2	15	NA	CASSLSGQGASGYTF
TRBV7-8	TRBJ1-2	18	NA	CASSLAGGPHPEIYGYTF
TRBV4-1	TRBJ1-1	15	NA	CASSQGGQGVNEAFF
TRBV18	TRBJ2-3	20	once	CASSPPSGRSSGRGTDTQYF